This T cell receptor (beta chain) was documented in a study of prognosis after radiotherapy for stage I lung cancer. After removal of 4 bases from V and 7 bases from J, the junction contained 11 bases not matched to a gene. This CDR3 is built from 16 residues. The germline V gene has CDR1 LNHDA and CDR2 SQIVND (reference sequence). This clonotype has ten or more counts. Researchers used two-round multiplex PCR to amplify TCR beta CDR3 starting from genomic DNA. For every TRBV and TRBJ gene, a specific primer was used in first-round PCR. TCRdb analysed the multiplex PCR reads with MiXCR anew, one entry per CDR3 protein. The sample lists around 21,000 distinct CDR3 sequences, around 46% seen once, with approximately 34% in the top ten.

This sequence joins TRBV19 and TRBJ2-1, with TRBD1 matching over 9 bases. The sequence derives from a donor of 50 years or more with non-small cell lung cancer. The sample in question was PBMCs, obtained before or after stereotactic body radiation therapy (not recorded which). The CDR3 region is CASSKGLGTGRNEQFF. Here the CDR3 DNA reads TGTGCCAGTAGTAAGGGACTTGGGACAGGGAGGAATGAGCAGTTCTTC. Full variable domain (remainder filled in from reference TRBV19 and TRBJ2-1): DGGITQSPKYLFRKEGQNVTLSCEQNLNHDAMYWYRQDPGQGLRLIYYSQIVNDFQKGDIAEGYSVSREKKESFPLTVTSAQKNPTAFYLCASSKGLGTGRNEQFFGPGTRLTVL.